These 12 T cell receptor beta chains originate from one sample sequenced in a study of breast tumors, draining lymph nodes, adjacent tissues. TCRdb redid the calling of the multiplex PCR reads with MiXCR, one entry per CDR3 protein. This table has about 150,000 distinct CDR3 sequences, 20% to 25% appearing once. Breast cancer patients provided tissue from their axillary draining lymph nodes. Sequenced input: axillary lymph node tissue. All receptors derive from a female donor with breast cancer. Some clones in this sample may be carry-over from other donors' samples.

V usage is TRBV3-1 and J usage is TRBJ2-5, with 8 positions matching TRBD2. This CDR3 is built from 14 residues. V lost 5 bases, J lost 5 bases, and 7 bases stayed unmatched. Germline V lookup: CDR1 LGHDT, CDR2 YNNKEL (reference sequence). DNA for the CDR3: TGTGCCAGCAGCTACGGGACTAGAGGGGAGACCCAGTACTTC. Protein sequence: CASSYGTRGETQYF.

In its sample, this clonotype was seen many times. The genes are TRBV20-1 and TRBJ2-7; 9 nucleotides align to TRBD1. This CDR3 comprises 14 residues. Trimming at V came to 8 bases and at J to 0 bases, leaving 8 bases not matched to a gene. Germline loops: CDR1 DFQATT, CDR2 SNEGSKA (reference sequence). The CDR3 coding sequence is TGCAGTTATTTGGGACAGGGTGTCTCCTACGAGCAGTACTTC. Translation: CSYLGQGVSYEQYF.

This clonotype was seen ten or more times. The genes are TRBV6-1 and TRBJ2-7; weak D call: TRBD2 (6 bases). The germline V gene encodes CDR1 MNHNS and CDR2 SASEGT. Trimming stripped 1 base from V and 5 bases from J, with 15 bases between. CDR3 size: 15 residues. CDR3 in DNA: TGTGCCAGCAGTGAAGGGTTCGGGAGTATTGACGAGCAGTACTTC. Its protein is CASSEGFGSIDEQYF.

This clonotype was detected ten times or more. The V gene is TRBV30, the J gene TRBJ2-7; D is possibly TRBD2 (5 bases). Germline V CDR1 and CDR2: GTSNPN, SVGIG (reference sequence). The CDR3 spans 12 residues. V lost 4 bases and J 0 bases, leaving 7 bases between the germline ends. The DNA for the CDR3 is TGTGCCTGGATTAGCGACTCCTACGAGCAGTACTTC. Residues: CAWISDSYEQYF. The full variable domain, in which reference TRBV30 and TRBJ2-7 provide the parts outside the CDR3, is SQTIHQWPATLVQPVGSPLSLECTVEGTSNPNLYWYRQAAGRGLQLLFYSVGIGQISSEVPQNLSASRPQDRQFILSSKKLLLSDSGFYLCAWISDSYEQYFGPGTRLTVT.

The genes are TRBV13 and TRBJ2-7, with D perhaps being TRBD1 or TRBD2 (6 bases each). V lost 2 bases and J 2 bases, leaving 13 bases between the germline ends. Looked up from germline, CDR1 is PRHDT and CDR2 is FYEKMQ (reference sequence). This CDR3 is 15 amino acids long. The CDR3 spells CASSLTGATTYEQYF. In DNA, the CDR3 is TGTGCCAGCAGCTTAACGGGGGCAACTACCTACGAGCAGTACTTC.

V usage is TRBV5-1 and J usage is TRBJ2-7; 10 bases are shared with TRBD1. Germline V gene sequence: CDR1 SGHRS, CDR2 YFSETQ. This CDR3 has 14 amino acids. V shed 7 bases, J shed 7 bases, and the junction held 11 bases outside the gene matches. DNA for the CDR3: TGCGCCAGCGGCCTTGGACAGGGGGTAGGAGAGCAGTACTTC. Amino acid sequence: CASGLGQGVGEQYF.

This clonotype has a count of ten or more. The CDR3 reads CASRSRDFSYEQYF. CDR3 in DNA: TGTGCCAGCAGGAGCCGGGACTTCTCCTACGAGCAGTACTTC. The V call is TRBV6-1, the J call TRBJ2-7; D possibly corresponds to TRBD2 (6 bases). The CDR3 is made up of 14 amino acids. Germline V lookup: CDR1 MNHNS, CDR2 SASEGT. Trimming took 6 bases from V and 0 from J, leaving 12 bases between them.

This clonotype was counted ten times or more. The chain carries TRBV12-3 or TRBV12-4 and TRBJ2-1; 13 bases fit TRBD2. This CDR3 contains 16 residues. V lost 8 bases, J lost 9 bases, and 13 bases stayed unmatched. Here the CDR3 reads CASRRFVGLAGSEQFF. Written as DNA, the CDR3 is TGTGCCAGCCGCCGATTCGTGGGACTAGCGGGAAGTGAGCAGTTCTTC.

In its sample, this clonotype was seen many times. This chain joins TRBV11-1 and TRBJ2-1, with D tentatively TRBD1 (6 bases). Germline CDR1 SGHAT, CDR2 FQDESV (reference sequence). With 7 bases removed from V and 5 bases from J, the gap between germline ends came to 21 bases. The CDR3 has 16 amino acids. The CDR3 nucleotides are TGTGCCAGCACCAATAAAGGGACAACCCCTGACAATGAGCAGTTCTTC. Translating gives CASTNKGTTPDNEQFF.

This clonotype has a count of ten or more. The chain couples TRBV7-9 to TRBJ2-3; D gene uncertain. There are 13 residues in the CDR3. The germline CDR1 and CDR2 sequences are SEHNR and FQNEAQ (reference sequence). V dropped 5 bases and J dropped 0 bases, with 6 bases sitting between them. CDR3 DNA sequence: TGTGCCAGCAGCGAGACTAGCACAGATACGCAGTATTTT. Translated, it gives CASSETSTDTQYF.

This clonotype was detected many times. V usage is TRBV7-8 and J usage is TRBJ2-7; D not resolved. V lost 1 base and J lost 6, with 4 bases in between. The CDR3 length is 11 residues. The germline V gene has CDR1 SGHVS and CDR2 FQNEAQ. The CDR3 nucleotides read TGTGCCAGCAGCTTAGGCCGCGAGCAGTACTTC. It is translated as CASSLGREQYF.

The table lists this clonotype with a few counts. The chain recombines TRBV28 with TRBJ1-3, with 7 bases aligning to TRBD1. J was trimmed by 4 bases and V by 6 bases; bases with no gene match: 12. Germline CDR1 is MDHEN and CDR2 is SYDVKM. The length of the CDR3 is 16 residues. The CDR3 DNA follows: TGTGCCAGCAGACCCATCGACAGGGTGGGGGGAAACACCATATATTTT. Encoded protein: CASRPIDRVGGNTIYF.